These 21 T cell receptor beta chains came from one sample sequenced in a study of siplizumab effects on memory and regulatory T cells. Libraries were prepared by immunoSEQ multiplex PCR; TCRdb keeps only in-frame clonotypes and omits some of them. The sample carries some 120,000 clones, approximately 94% recorded once. The sample comprised non-Treg CD4+ T cells sorted from blood. The receptors were gathered from a human donor in good health.

The V and J genes are TRBV7-2 and TRBJ2-3, with TRBD2 identical over 13 bases. Germline V gives CDR1 SGHTA, CDR2 FQGNSA. V was clipped by 6 bases and J by 4 bases; unmatched bases: 7. This CDR3 has 16 residues. The CDR3 DNA is TGTGCCAGCAGTGGACTAGCGGGAGTTCTTGCAGATACGCAGTATTTT. It is translated as CASSGLAGVLADTQYF.

V and J are TRBV6-5 and TRBJ1-1; 8 positions agree with TRBD1. The germline gives CDR1 MNHEY, CDR2 SVGAGI. Trimming took 2 bases from V and 6 from J; bases not matched to a gene: 5. There are 14 residues in the CDR3. The CDR3 DNA is TGTGCCAGCAGTTACGCACAGGGGGACGCTGAAGCTTTCTTT. Its protein is CASSYAQGDAEAFF.

The J gene is TRBJ2-7, the V gene TRBV7-9; D remains unclear. Germline CDR1 is SEHNR and CDR2 is FQNEAQ (reference sequence). This CDR3 has 15 residues. Trimming cost V 3 bases and J 2 bases, with 14 bases left between them. The CDR3 bases are TGTGCCAGCAGCTTCGTTTTGAACGGAACCTACGAGCAGTACTTC. This codes for CASSFVLNGTYEQYF.

The V and J genes are TRBV29-1 and TRBJ2-3, with D hard to call. The CDR3 totals 12 residues. Germline CDR1 reads SQVTM; CDR2 reads ANQGSEA. V was pared by 6 bases and J by 0 bases, with 7 bases between. The CDR3 sequence: CSVFSSTDTQYF. CDR3 sequence (DNA): TGCAGCGTGTTTAGCAGCACAGATACGCAGTATTTT.

This chain joins TRBV5-1 and TRBJ2-1; 9 nucleotides align to TRBD1. J was trimmed by 7 bases and V by 5 bases; bases with no gene match: 4. This CDR3 spans 13 amino acids. Germline CDR1 and CDR2: SGHRS and YFSETQ. The CDR3 DNA sequence: TGCGCCAGCAGTAGGACAGGGGAGAATGAGCAGTTCTTC. This translates into CASSRTGENEQFF.

V gene TRBV5-8 combines with J gene TRBJ1-5; unclear D gene. Deletions cut 4 bases from V and 0 bases from J, with 20 bases between. The CDR3 covers 18 residues. Per the germline V gene, CDR1 is SGHTS and CDR2 is YDEGEE. CDR3 DNA: TGTGCCAGCAGCAACTGGGTAGACACCGCTTATAGCAATCAGCCCCAGCATTTT. Translated, it gives CASSNWVDTAYSNQPQHF.

The table lists this clone with a count of one. The chain joins TRBV7-9 to TRBJ2-5; tentatively, D is TRBD2 (6 bases). V was trimmed by 5 bases and J by 1 base, leaving 11 bases between them. CDR3 length equals 14 residues. Per germline, CDR1 SEHNR and CDR2 FQNEAQ (reference sequence). In nucleotides, the CDR3 is TGTGCCAGCAGCCTCCCGGGACTCCAAGAGACCCAGTACTTC. Its protein is CASSLPGLQETQYF.

This clone showed up just once. The V gene is TRBV23-1, the J gene TRBJ1-5; D uncertain. TRBV23-1 is flagged as an ORF with uncertain function. CDR3 length equals 13 residues. Trimming removed 4 bases from V and 5 bases from J, with 9 bases in between. CDR3: CASSPQQYQPQHF. Here the CDR3 DNA reads TGCGCCAGCAGTCCCCAGCAATATCAGCCCCAGCATTTT.

On this clone itself: One end of the junction varies from germline; a read error may be responsible. The chain uses TRBV9 and TRBJ2-1, with D perhaps TRBD2 (6 bases). The CDR3 loop spans 14 amino acids. Germline-derived CDR1 and CDR2 are SGDLS and YYNGEE. This chain's CDR3 is CASSGRDSYSEQFF. CDR3 DNA sequence: TGTGCCAGCAGCGGCCGGGACTCCTACAGTGAGCAGTTCTTC.

V usage is TRBV20-1 and J usage is TRBJ2-7; D gene unclear. Germline V lookup: CDR1 DFQATT, CDR2 SNEGSKA (reference sequence). This CDR3 has 11 amino acids. Between the trimmed V and J ends, which lost 6 bases and 2 bases, there was a span of 8 bases. CDR3 coding DNA: TGCAGTGCGGCAACCACCTACGAGCAGTACTTC. Its translation: CSAATTYEQYF.

The chain employs TRBV28 and TRBJ2-7; tentatively, D is TRBD2 (6 bases). The CDR3 consists of 13 residues. V lost 2 bases, J lost 5 bases, and 10 bases lay in between. The germline gives CDR1 MDHEN, CDR2 SYDVKM. CDR3 DNA sequence: TGTGCCAGCAGTTTAAGACTAGTGAACGAGCAGTACTTC. This gives the protein CASSLRLVNEQYF.

The chain links TRBV6-5 to TRBJ1-1; D is perhaps TRBD1 (6 bases). V lost 4 bases and J 1 base, leaving 10 bases between the germline ends. Germline CDR1 is MNHEY and CDR2 is SVGAGI. There are 14 residues in the CDR3. The CDR3 DNA reads as TGTGCCAGCAGTTCTGGAGGGGGGAACACTGAAGCTTTCTTT. Protein sequence: CASSSGGGNTEAFF.

CDR3 in amino acids: CASSVGGTSGRQYF. CDR3 nucleotides: TGTGCCAGCAGCGTAGGAGGGACTAGCGGGAGGCAGTACTTC. The chain employs TRBV9 and TRBJ2-7; 14 nucleotides agree with TRBD2. Looked up from germline, CDR1 is SGDLS and CDR2 is YYNGEE. The length of the CDR3 is 14 residues. The trim removed 0 bases at V and 9 bases at J, leaving 2 bases unmatched.

The chain has TRBV7-2 and TRBJ2-1; a weak D match, TRBD2 (6 bases). The V gene lost 4 bases and the J gene lost 0 bases, with 16 bases spanning the gap. Germline lookup yields CDR1 SGHTA and CDR2 FQGNSA. The CDR3 covers 17 residues. The CDR3 reads CASSSEWGESSYNEQFF. The DNA for the CDR3 is TGTGCCAGCAGCTCCGAGTGGGGGGAGAGCTCCTACAATGAGCAGTTCTTC.

The chain links TRBV7-2 to TRBJ2-3; perhaps TRBD1 as D (6 bases). The germline V gene encodes CDR1 SGHTA and CDR2 FQGNSA. Between the trimmed V and J ends, which lost 3 bases and 1 base, there was a span of 20 bases. The CDR3 length is 18 residues. The CDR3 bases are TGTGCCAGCAGCTTGCACTATCAGGGGTTGTCTGGCACAGATACGCAGTATTTT. Its translation: CASSLHYQGLSGTDTQYF.

The rearrangement joins TRBV18 to TRBJ1-1, with 7 bases that match TRBD1. This CDR3 contains 15 residues. J gave up 0 bases and V 2 bases, and 3 bases lay outside the gene matches. Germline V gene lookup returns CDR1 KGHSH and CDR2 LQKENI. The CDR3 nucleotides read TGTGCCAGCTCACCAGGACAGGTAATGAACACTGAAGCTTTCTTT. Its protein is CASSPGQVMNTEAFF. Based on the CDR3 plus reference TRBV18 and TRBJ1-1, the full variable domain is NAGVMQNPRHLVRRRGQEARLRCSPMKGHSHVYWYRQLPEEGLKFMVYLQKENIIDESGMPKERFSAEFPKEGPSILRIQQVVRGDSAAYFCASSPGQVMNTEAFFGQGTRLTVV.

Only a few counts were recorded for this clone. This chain connects TRBV15 to TRBJ2-1; 13 positions match TRBD2. The CDR3 extends over 17 amino acids. V was pared by 2 bases and J by 7 bases, with 8 bases of the junction left unmatched. From germline, CDR1 is LNHNV and CDR2 YYDKDF (reference sequence). CDR3 bases: TGTGCCACCAGCAGAACCGTTGGACTAGCGGGAGAAAATGAGCAGTTCTTC. It codes for CATSRTVGLAGENEQFF.

The chain employs TRBV14 and TRBJ2-5; TRBD2 might be the D (5 bases). The CDR3 sequence is 15 residues long. Germline V lookup: CDR1 SGHDN, CDR2 FVKESK. With 4 bases removed from V and 4 bases from J, the gap between germline ends came to 16 bases. CDR3 nucleotides: TGTGCCAGCAGCCCCCCGGGGAATACGGGAGAGACCCAGTACTTC. Translating gives CASSPPGNTGETQYF.

The rearrangement links TRBV11-3 to TRBJ2-1; 7 bases are shared with TRBD1. The germline V gene encodes CDR1 SGHNT and CDR2 YENEEA. V shed 1 base, J shed 6 bases, and the junction held 3 bases outside the gene matches. The CDR3 consists of 14 residues. The CDR3 protein is CASSLGQGINEQFF. The DNA for the CDR3 is TGTGCCAGCAGCTTAGGACAGGGTATCAATGAGCAGTTCTTC.

This chain connects TRBV9 to TRBJ1-2; 8 bases align to TRBD1. The CDR3 contains 14 residues. CDR1 and CDR2 (germline): SGDLS, YYNGEE. V shed 2 bases, J shed 2 bases, and the junction held 2 bases outside the gene matches. CDR3 protein: CASSVDRENYGYTF. CDR3 DNA: TGTGCCAGCAGCGTGGACAGGGAAAACTATGGCTACACCTTC.

This clone was seen only once. The chain employs TRBV15 and TRBJ1-2; weak D call: TRBD1 (5 bases). CDR3 length: 16 amino acids. Germline-derived CDR1 and CDR2 are LNHNV and YYDKDF (reference sequence). Trimming pared 0 bases from V and 3 bases from J, leaving 14 bases between. CDR3 protein: CATSRDWDGVDYGYTF. The CDR3 DNA reads TGTGCCACCAGCAGAGATTGGGACGGGGTTGACTATGGCTACACCTTC.